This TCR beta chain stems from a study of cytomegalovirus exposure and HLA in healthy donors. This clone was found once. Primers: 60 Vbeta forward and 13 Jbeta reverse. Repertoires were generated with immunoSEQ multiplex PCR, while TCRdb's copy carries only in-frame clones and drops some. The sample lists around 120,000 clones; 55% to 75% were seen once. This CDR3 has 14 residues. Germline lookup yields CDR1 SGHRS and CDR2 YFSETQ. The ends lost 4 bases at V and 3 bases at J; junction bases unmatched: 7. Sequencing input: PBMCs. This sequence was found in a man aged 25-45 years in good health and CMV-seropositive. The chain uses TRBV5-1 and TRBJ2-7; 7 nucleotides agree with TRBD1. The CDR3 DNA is TGCGCCAGCAGCCCTCAGGGGGTGGGCTACGAGCAGTACTTC. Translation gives CASSPQGVGYEQYF.